These 10 T cell receptor beta chains originate from one sample sequenced in a study of blood T cell repertoires in COVID-19 (dated by TCRdb to 2020 to 2021). Receptor amplification or capture employed the immunoSEQ multiplex PCR assay. This is the immuneACCESS table as TCRdb keeps it, with only in-frame sequences that have V and J called. A part of the clones is gone; compared with another copy, unresolved V genes explain less than half, and the rest is unexplained. In this sample the table shows about 100,000 clones, 88% of which occur a single time. The ten biggest clones cover about 6.5% of the sample. Input material: peripheral blood. These receptors all stem from a woman aged 55-75 years with acute or convalescent COVID-19.

Note on this clone: The junction differs from germline at one of its ends, possibly a read error. The CDR3 DNA is TGTGCCAGCAGCTTAGTAAGAGGGGGCGGAAACAGTGAAGCTTTCTTT. It translates to CASSLVRGGGNSEAFF. The chain recombines TRBV7-9 with TRBJ1-1, with TRBD1 matching 7 bases. The CDR3 consists of 16 residues. Germline values: CDR1 SEHNR, CDR2 FQNEAQ (reference sequence).

This rearrangement joins TRBV10-1 to TRBJ2-4; TRBD2 aligns across 7 bases. V lost 9 bases to trimming and J lost 0 bases; unmatched junction nucleotides: 8. The CDR3 contains 15 residues. Germline CDR1 reads WNHNN; CDR2 reads SYGVQD (reference sequence). Written as DNA, the CDR3 is TGCGCCAGGTTTTTTCTAGCGGAAGCCAAAAACATTCAGTACTTC. Protein: CARFFLAEAKNIQYF.

The chain combines TRBV6-5 with TRBJ2-1; TRBD2 matches at 7 bases. Per the germline V gene, CDR1 is MNHEY and CDR2 is SVGAGI. The junction had 2 bases not matched to a gene; V was cut back by 6 bases and J by 0 bases. The CDR3 spans 14 residues. CDR3 sequence: CASRGGSSYNEQFF. The CDR3 region has the DNA TGTGCCAGCAGGGGCGGGAGCTCCTACAATGAGCAGTTCTTC.

The rearrangement joins TRBV7-8 to TRBJ2-3; 8 bases agree with TRBD2. CDR3 length: 16 amino acids. Germline values: CDR1 SGHVS, CDR2 FQNEAQ. Trimming took 1 base from V and 1 from J; bases not matched to a gene: 4. CDR3 region: CASSLDRTSRTDTQYF. Here the CDR3 DNA reads TGTGCCAGCAGCTTAGATCGGACTAGCCGCACAGATACGCAGTATTTT.

The chain joins TRBV19 to TRBJ2-5, with TRBD2 identical over 7 bases. The J segment lost 4 bases and the V segment lost 9 bases, leaving 8 bases of the junction unmatched. The germline V gene has CDR1 LNHDA and CDR2 SQIVND (reference sequence). The length of the CDR3 is 13 residues. DNA for the CDR3: TGTGCCAGCAGGAGGACTAGTCGAGAGACCCAGTACTTC. This gives the protein CASRRTSRETQYF.

The V call is TRBV30, the J call TRBJ2-7; TRBD1 is a possible D gene (5 bases). CDR3 length equals 14 residues. Germline-derived CDR1 and CDR2 are GTSNPN and SVGIG (reference sequence). Trimming left V 3 bases short and J 2 bases short, with 14 bases between. CDR3 sequence reads: CAWSRKQVPYEQYV. The CDR3 DNA sequence: TGTGCCTGGAGCCGAAAACAGGTGCCCTACGAGCAGTACGTC.

This rearrangement joins TRBV11-2 to TRBJ2-2; TRBD2 might be the D (5 bases). The CDR3 runs to 14 residues. The V gene's germline CDR1 is SGHAT and CDR2 FQNNGV. Trimming shortened V by 6 bases and J by 3 bases, and 11 bases separated the two germline ends. CDR3 protein: CASRDGVYTGELFF. CDR3 bases: TGTGCCAGCAGAGACGGGGTGTACACCGGGGAGCTGTTTTTT.

The chain has TRBV18 and TRBJ2-2, with 8 bases identical to TRBD1. The CDR3 sequence is 15 residues long. Per the germline V gene, CDR1 is KGHSH and CDR2 is LQKENI. V gave up 3 bases and J gave up 6 bases; unmatched junction bases: 6. This chain's CDR3 is CASSPETGEAGELFF. For the CDR3, the DNA is TGTGCCAGCTCACCCGAGACAGGGGAAGCCGGGGAGCTGTTTTTT.

The rearrangement links TRBV28 to TRBJ2-4; 7 positions agree with TRBD1. There are 15 residues in the CDR3. The V and J ends lost 4 bases and 7 bases, in that order; junction bases with no gene match: 10. CDR1 MDHEN and CDR2 SYDVKM come from the germline V gene. CDR3: CASSSGDRVRNIQYF. As DNA, the CDR3 is TGTGCCAGCAGTTCCGGCGACAGGGTCCGGAACATTCAGTACTTC.

This clone was counted once. This chain connects TRBV28 to TRBJ1-2; D possibly corresponds to TRBD1 (5 bases). The ends were cut back, 7 bases at V and 4 bases at J, with 10 bases in the middle. This CDR3 spans 12 amino acids. The germline V gene encodes CDR1 MDHEN and CDR2 SYDVKM. The CDR3 is CASKGAVYGYTF. CDR3 nucleotides: TGTGCCAGCAAAGGGGCTGTCTATGGCTACACCTTC.